The 30 T cell receptor beta chains given below trace back to one sample, sequenced in a study of metastatic and nonmetastatic thyroid tumors. All patients reached thyroid surgery having received no treatment beforehand. TCRdb called clones again from the PCR reads with MiXCR. The repertoire holds 9,500 to 13,000 clones, with about 30% as singletons. The sequencing sample was made of tumor tissue. The receptors were gathered from a female donor with papillary thyroid cancer or a benign thyroid nodule (not recorded which). Some clones in this sample may be carry-over from other donors' samples.

The V call is TRBV3-1, the J call TRBJ2-1; unclear D gene. Trimming removed 4 bases at V and 10 bases at J, with 11 bases between. The CDR3 is 12 amino acids. From germline, CDR1 is LGHDT and CDR2 YNNKEL (reference sequence). CDR3 in amino acids: CASSRTVSEQFF. The CDR3 DNA follows: TGTGCCAGCAGCCGGACGGTATCCGAGCAGTTCTTC.

The chain employs TRBV14 and TRBJ2-1; the D gene is possibly TRBD2 (5 bases). Germline CDR1 is SGHDN and CDR2 is FVKESK. The V end lost 4 bases, the J end lost 4 bases, and 14 bases lay between the germline ends. This CDR3 is built from 15 residues. The CDR3 DNA sequence: TGTGCCAGCAGCCGAGGGAATTGGGATTACAATGAGCAGTTCTTC. Its protein product is CASSRGNWDYNEQFF.

The chain employs TRBV10-2 and TRBJ2-1, with TRBD2 as a possible D gene (5 bases). The V and J ends lost 6 bases and 4 bases respectively, with 22 bases between them. Germline CDR1 and CDR2: WSHSY and SAAADI. This CDR3 has 17 residues. DNA of the CDR3: TGCGCCAGCAGCCTTCCCACAGCCAGTGGGAGTTACAATGAGCAGTTCTTC. It is translated as CASSLPTASGSYNEQFF.

This chain links TRBV4-1 with TRBJ2-1; possibly TRBD2 for D (5 bases). The CDR3 length is 16 residues. Trimming cost V 5 bases and J 4 bases, with 18 bases left between them. From germline, CDR1 is MGHRA and CDR2 YSYEKL. The CDR3 nucleotides read TGCGCCAGCAGCTTCCTCGGGATGAAGGGTTACAATGAGCAGTTCTTC. Translated: CASSFLGMKGYNEQFF.

This clone is labeled medium-sized. The chain carries TRBV5-1 and TRBJ1-1; tentatively, D is TRBD1 (6 bases). Looked up from germline, CDR1 is SGHRS and CDR2 is YFSETQ. This CDR3 is built from 15 residues. V was shortened by 0 bases and J by 5 bases, with 14 bases between the two germline ends. The CDR3 nucleotides read TGCGCCAGCAGCTTGGGGTCGGGAGGGGGGACTGAAGCTTTCTTT. Translated: CASSLGSGGGTEAFF.

The chain carries TRBV30 and TRBJ1-3; D is undetermined. The CDR3 totals 13 residues. V lost 3 bases to trimming and J lost 0 bases, with 6 bases between them. CDR1 and CDR2 (germline): GTSNPN, SVGIG (reference sequence). CDR3 in DNA: TGTGCCTGGAGAAGATCCTCTGGAAACACCATATATTTT. It encodes CAWRRSSGNTIYF.

The V and J genes are TRBV6-1 and TRBJ1-3; D perhaps matches TRBD1 (6 bases). The V gene's germline CDR1 is MNHNS and CDR2 SASEGT. This CDR3 region has 17 residues. Trimming shortened V by 4 bases and J by 2 bases, and 18 bases separated the two germline ends. CDR3 coding DNA: TGTGCCAGCAGTGGCGGGTCAGGGGCATTTGCTGGAAACACCATATATTTT. This gives the protein CASSGGSGAFAGNTIYF.

Sample share makes this clone medium-sized (0.01 to 0.1%). This chain joins TRBV29-1 and TRBJ1-5; D ambiguous. Trimming cost V 4 bases and J 0 bases, with 13 bases left between them. Germline V CDR1 and CDR2: SQVTM, ANQGSEA. The CDR3 contains 15 residues. The CDR3 nucleotides are TGCAGCGTTGTTTCCCATGACGGTAGCAATCAGCCCCAGCATTTT. It encodes CSVVSHDGSNQPQHF.

This clone is classed as medium-sized (0.01 to 0.1%). The chain uses TRBV20-1 and TRBJ1-1; TRBD1 might be the D (5 bases). This CDR3 has 13 amino acids. The germline V gene has CDR1 DFQATT and CDR2 SNEGSKA (reference sequence). With 7 bases removed from V and 5 bases from J, the gap between germline ends came to 17 bases. The CDR3: CSVQGGVRTEAFF. The CDR3 coding sequence is TGCAGTGTGCAGGGAGGGGTGAGGACTGAAGCTTTCTTT.

CDR3 residues: CASSLVGQGTEKLFF. CDR3 DNA: TGCGCCAGCAGCTTGGTAGGGCAGGGTACCGAAAAACTGTTTTTT. V is TRBV5-1 and J is TRBJ1-4; TRBD1 might be the D (5 bases). The V gene's germline CDR1 is SGHRS and CDR2 YFSETQ. The germline V and J ends were trimmed by 0 bases and 8 bases, with 14 bases remaining between them. The CDR3 is made up of 15 amino acids.

This clone has more than one count but fewer than ten. The rearrangement joins TRBV6-2 or TRBV6-3 to TRBJ1-1; D gene unclear. The CDR3 consists of 13 residues. Looked up from germline, CDR1 is MNHEY and CDR2 is SVGEGT. The V end lost 6 bases, the J end lost 6 bases, and 14 bases lay between the germline ends. Here the CDR3 reads CASRGRVYPEAFF. The CDR3 DNA reads TGTGCCAGCAGAGGACGGGTTTATCCTGAAGCTTTCTTT.

The chain couples TRBV7-6 to TRBJ2-7; TRBD2 matches 8 bases. The CDR3 is 14 residues long. The V gene end was trimmed by 4 bases and the J gene end by 3 bases; junction bases not matched to a gene: 5. Germline loops: CDR1 SGHVS, CDR2 FNYEAQ. The chain's CDR3 is CASSYQAGDYEQYF. The DNA for the CDR3 is TGTGCCAGCAGCTACCAAGCGGGGGACTACGAGCAGTACTTC.

V is TRBV20-1 and J is TRBJ1-2, with D unresolved. With 6 bases removed from V and 5 bases from J, the gap between germline ends came to 13 bases. The CDR3 loop spans 12 amino acids. From germline, CDR1 is DFQATT and CDR2 SNEGSKA (reference sequence). The CDR3 loop reads CSARGVEYGYTF. The CDR3 DNA follows: TGCAGTGCCCGGGGAGTCGAGTATGGCTACACCTTC.

This clone was observed a handful of times. CDR3 DNA sequence: TGTGCCAGCAGTTTAACAGGTTGCCCCTATGGCTACACCTTC. It codes for CASSLTGCPYGYTF. This chain connects TRBV28 to TRBJ1-2, with a possible D match to TRBD1 (5 bases). V was clipped by 2 bases and J by 4 bases, with 11 bases between them. Germline values: CDR1 MDHEN, CDR2 SYDVKM. The CDR3 runs 14 residues.

The chain links TRBV4-2 to TRBJ2-5; 11 bases agree with TRBD2. J lost 5 bases, V lost 0 bases, and 11 bases had no gene match. From germline, CDR1 is LGHNA and CDR2 YNFKEQ. The CDR3 is made up of 18 amino acids. CDR3 sequence reads: CASSQDPPYIAGGETQYF. In DNA, the CDR3 is TGTGCCAGCAGCCAAGACCCACCCTACATAGCGGGAGGGGAGACCCAGTACTTC.

The chain carries TRBV6-1 and TRBJ1-6, with D unresolved. V was trimmed by 8 bases and J by 0 bases, leaving 11 bases between them. Germline V lookup: CDR1 MNHNS, CDR2 SASEGT. This CDR3 region has 15 residues. CDR3 sequence: CASSLLGSYNSPLHF. As DNA, the CDR3 is TGTGCCAGCTCCCTGTTAGGCTCCTATAATTCACCCCTCCACTTT.

By share, this clone ranks as medium-sized. This chain links TRBV20-1 with TRBJ2-5; 11 nucleotides agree with TRBD2. Germline V gene lookup returns CDR1 DFQATT and CDR2 SNEGSKA (reference sequence). Trimming removed 1 base from V and 5 bases from J; junction bases left unmatched: 9. The length of the CDR3 is 16 residues. In nucleotides, the CDR3 is TGCAGTGCTAGAGGGGCTAGCGGGAGGAGGCGGGAGACCCAGTACTTC. Residues: CSARGASGRRRETQYF.

The rearrangement joins TRBV11-2 to TRBJ2-7, with D perhaps matching TRBD2 (6 bases). Germline CDR1 reads SGHAT; CDR2 reads FQNNGV. V gave up 5 bases and J gave up 4 bases, with 21 bases separating them. The CDR3 runs to 16 residues. The CDR3 spells CASSPSGVRLTYEQYF. The CDR3, as DNA: TGTGCCAGCAGCCCATCGGGGGTACGTCTTACATACGAGCAGTACTTC.

Sample share makes this clone medium-sized (0.01 to 0.1%). The chain combines TRBV6-1 with TRBJ1-1; D gene ambiguous. Trimming shortened V by 6 bases and J by 7 bases, and 18 bases separated the two germline ends. Germline V lookup: CDR1 MNHNS, CDR2 SASEGT. The length of the CDR3 is 14 residues. In DNA, the CDR3 is TGTGCCAGCAGGGTCGTCCTTGACGGACTTGAAGCTTTCTTT. Translation: CASRVVLDGLEAFF.

This clone is labeled as medium-sized. The rearrangement links TRBV7-9 to TRBJ2-1; D possibly corresponds to TRBD2 (6 bases). Looked up from germline, CDR1 is SEHNR and CDR2 is FQNEAQ (reference sequence). V was trimmed by 5 bases and J by 5 bases, leaving 16 bases between them. CDR3 size: 15 residues. CDR3 sequence: CASSSSGTYDNEQFF. As DNA, the CDR3 is TGTGCCAGCAGCAGCTCCGGGACTTACGACAATGAGCAGTTCTTC. The whole variable domain, filled in from reference TRBV7-9 and TRBJ2-1, reads DTGVSQNPRHKITKRGQNVTFRCDPISEHNRLYWYRQTLGQGPEFLTYFQNEAQLEKSRLLSDRFSAERPKGSFSTLEIQRTEQGDSAMYLCASSSSGTYDNEQFFGPGTRLTVL.

This clone was counted a few times. The rearrangement links TRBV10-1 to TRBJ1-6; 7 bases align to TRBD1. In germline, CDR1 is WNHNN, CDR2 SYGVQD (reference sequence). The J segment lost 7 bases and the V segment lost 7 bases, leaving 19 bases of the junction unmatched. CDR3 length: 18 residues. Here the CDR3 reads CASIKRDSNKGGNSPLHF. In nucleotides, the CDR3 is TGCGCCAGCATTAAACGGGACAGTAACAAGGGGGGCAATTCACCCCTCCACTTT.

The chain recombines TRBV2 with TRBJ1-6; D is ambiguous. V lost 6 bases, J lost 6 bases, and 15 bases lay in between. CDR3 length: 15 amino acids. Germline lookup yields CDR1 SNHLY and CDR2 FYNNEI. CDR3 sequence reads: CASRPGSGGNSPLHF. The CDR3 region has the DNA TGTGCCAGCAGGCCCGGGTCGGGAGGTAATTCACCCCTCCACTTT. The full variable domain, completed using reference TRBV2 and TRBJ1-6, is EPEVTQTPSHQVTQMGQEVILRCVPISNHLYFYWYRQILGQKVEFLVSFYNNEISEKSEIFDDQFSVERPDGSNFTLKIRSTKLEDSAMYFCASRPGSGGNSPLHFGNGTRLTVT.

Judged by abundance, this clone is medium-sized. This sequence joins TRBV10-3 and TRBJ2-1, with TRBD1 identical over 9 bases. Germline V lookup: CDR1 ENHRY, CDR2 SYGVKD. The CDR3 spans 13 residues. The V and J ends lost 8 bases and 9 bases, in that order; junction bases with no gene match: 8. The CDR3 spells CAIAGQGWGEQFF. CDR3 nucleotide sequence: TGTGCCATCGCGGGACAGGGTTGGGGTGAGCAGTTCTTC.

This clone was counted between two and nine times. The genes are TRBV28 and TRBJ2-7; 8 nucleotides match TRBD2. The length of the CDR3 is 14 residues. CDR1 is MDHEN and CDR2 is SYDVKM in the germline V gene. Trimming removed 4 bases from V and 2 bases from J; junction bases left unmatched: 4. This chain's CDR3 is CASSSPGLAYEQYF. DNA of the CDR3: TGTGCCAGCAGTTCCCCGGGACTAGCCTACGAGCAGTACTTC.

This clone has only a few counts. V gene TRBV19 combines with J gene TRBJ2-7, with D possibly matching TRBD1 (5 bases). With 9 bases removed from V and 2 bases from J, the gap between germline ends came to 14 bases. This CDR3 is 13 amino acids long. Germline V gene data show CDR1 as LNHDA and CDR2 as SQIVND (reference sequence). The CDR3 DNA follows: TGTGCCAGGCCAACAGGCAACGCCTACGAGCAGTACTTC. As protein: CARPTGNAYEQYF.

V gene TRBV6-1 combines with J gene TRBJ1-1; D is possibly TRBD1 (6 bases). The CDR3 length is 15 residues. Trimming took off 6 bases at V and 3 bases at J, with 17 bases between the two ends. The V gene's germline CDR1 is MNHNS and CDR2 SASEGT. CDR3 sequence reads: CASSPSSGEYTEAFF. Written as DNA, the CDR3 is TGTGCCAGCAGCCCATCATCAGGGGAATACACTGAAGCTTTCTTT.

This clone has more than one count but fewer than ten. V usage is TRBV7-9 and J usage is TRBJ1-1; no firm D call. This CDR3 spans 12 amino acids. V lost 2 bases and J 11 bases, leaving 12 bases between the germline ends. Germline V gene data show CDR1 as SEHNR and CDR2 as FQNEAQ (reference sequence). CDR3: CASSLYETRAFF. As DNA, the CDR3 is TGTGCCAGCAGCTTATACGAGACACGCGCTTTCTTT.

In DNA, the CDR3 is TGTGCCAGCAGGATCGGACAGGGTTGGACTGAAGCTTTCTTT. Protein product: CASRIGQGWTEAFF. The J gene is TRBJ1-1, the V gene TRBV6-1; 8 bases map to TRBD1. V lost 6 bases, J lost 5 bases, and 8 bases stayed unmatched. The CDR3 covers 14 residues. CDR1 is MNHNS and CDR2 is SASEGT in the germline V gene.

By share of the sample, this clone is medium-sized. This chain links TRBV2 with TRBJ1-6, with 8 bases that match TRBD1. Germline CDR1 and CDR2: SNHLY and FYNNEI. CDR3 length equals 15 residues. J was trimmed by 7 bases and V by 6 bases; bases with no gene match: 8. As DNA, the CDR3 is TGTGCCAGCAGGATAGCACAGGGGGAGAATTCACCCCTCCACTTT. Its translation is CASRIAQGENSPLHF.

This clone is labeled medium-sized. For the CDR3, the DNA is TGTGCCATCAGCCTACCTCGAAATGAGCAGTTCTTC. Its protein product is CAISLPRNEQFF. V is TRBV10-3 and J is TRBJ2-1; D uncertain. CDR1 ENHRY and CDR2 SYGVKD come from the germline V gene. The CDR3 covers 12 residues. V gave up 6 bases and J gave up 7 bases, with 10 bases separating them.